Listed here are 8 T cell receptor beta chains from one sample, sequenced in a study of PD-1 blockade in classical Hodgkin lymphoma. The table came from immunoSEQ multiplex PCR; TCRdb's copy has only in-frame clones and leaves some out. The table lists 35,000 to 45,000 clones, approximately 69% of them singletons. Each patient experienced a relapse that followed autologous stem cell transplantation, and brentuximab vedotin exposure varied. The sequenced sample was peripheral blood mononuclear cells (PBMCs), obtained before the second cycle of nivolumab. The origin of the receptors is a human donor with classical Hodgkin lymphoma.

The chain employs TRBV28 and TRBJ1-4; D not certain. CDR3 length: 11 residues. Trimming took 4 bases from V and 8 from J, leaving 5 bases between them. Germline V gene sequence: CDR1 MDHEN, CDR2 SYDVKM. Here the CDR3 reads CASSYQEKLFF. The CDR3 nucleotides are TGTGCCAGCAGTTACCAGGAAAAACTGTTTTTT.

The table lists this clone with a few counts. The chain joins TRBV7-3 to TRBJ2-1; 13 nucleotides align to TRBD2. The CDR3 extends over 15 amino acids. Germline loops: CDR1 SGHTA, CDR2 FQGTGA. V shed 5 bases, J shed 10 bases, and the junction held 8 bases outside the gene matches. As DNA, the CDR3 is TGTGCCAGCAGCGAGGGACTAGCGGGACCAAGGGAGCAGTTCTTC. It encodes CASSEGLAGPREQFF. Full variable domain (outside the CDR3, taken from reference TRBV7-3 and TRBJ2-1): GAGVSQTPSNKVTEKGKYVELRCDPISGHTALYWYRQSLGQGPEFLIYFQGTGAADDSGLPNDRFFAVRPEGSVSTLKIQRTERGDSAVYLCASSEGLAGPREQFFGPGTRLTVL.

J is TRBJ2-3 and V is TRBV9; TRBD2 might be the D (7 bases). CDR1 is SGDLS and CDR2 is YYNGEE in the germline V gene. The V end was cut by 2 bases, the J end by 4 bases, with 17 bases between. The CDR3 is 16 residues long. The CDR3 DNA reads TGTGCCAGCAGCGTCCTTGGGGGGGGGCAAGCAGATACGCAGTATTTT. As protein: CASSVLGGGQADTQYF.

CDR3 nucleotides: TGTGCCAGCAGCTCGTCCATGTGGTGGAGTATACACACAGATACGCAGTATTTT. This encodes CASSSSMWWSIHTDTQYF. The chain links TRBV11-1 to TRBJ2-3; no clear D gene. From germline, CDR1 is SGHAT and CDR2 FQDESV (reference sequence). The V gene lost 4 bases and the J gene lost 2 bases, with 22 bases spanning the gap. The CDR3 consists of 18 residues.

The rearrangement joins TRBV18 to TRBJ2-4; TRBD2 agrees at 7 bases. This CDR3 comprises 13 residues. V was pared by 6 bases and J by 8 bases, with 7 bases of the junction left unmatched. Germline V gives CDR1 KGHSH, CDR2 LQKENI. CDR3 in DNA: TGTGCCAGCTCTCTTACTCGGGGGGACATTCAGTACTTC. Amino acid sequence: CASSLTRGDIQYF.

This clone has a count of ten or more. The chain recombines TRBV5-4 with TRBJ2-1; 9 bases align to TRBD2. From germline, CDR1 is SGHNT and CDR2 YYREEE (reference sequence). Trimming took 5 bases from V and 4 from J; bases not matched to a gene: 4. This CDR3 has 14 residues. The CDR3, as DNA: TGTGCCAGCAGTGGGACTAGCAAGTACAATGAGCAGTTCTTC. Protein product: CASSGTSKYNEQFF. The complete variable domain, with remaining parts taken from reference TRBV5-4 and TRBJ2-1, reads ETGVTQSPTHLIKTRGQQVTLRCSSQSGHNTVSWYQQALGQGPQFIFQYYREEENGRGNFPPRFSGLQFPNYSSELNVNALELDDSALYLCASSGTSKYNEQFFGPGTRLTVL.

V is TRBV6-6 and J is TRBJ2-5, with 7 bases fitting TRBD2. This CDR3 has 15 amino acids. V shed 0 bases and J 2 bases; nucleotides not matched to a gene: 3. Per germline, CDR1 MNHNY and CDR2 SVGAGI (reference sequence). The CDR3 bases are TGTGCCAGCAGTTACTCGTCCGGGAGGCAAGAGACCCAGTACTTC. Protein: CASSYSSGRQETQYF.

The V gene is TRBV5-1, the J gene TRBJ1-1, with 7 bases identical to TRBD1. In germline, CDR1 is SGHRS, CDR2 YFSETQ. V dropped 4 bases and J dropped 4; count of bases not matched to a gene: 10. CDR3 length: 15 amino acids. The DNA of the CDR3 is TGCGCCAGCAGCCCCTTCCCGGGACAGATCACTGAAGCTTTCTTT. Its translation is CASSPFPGQITEAFF.